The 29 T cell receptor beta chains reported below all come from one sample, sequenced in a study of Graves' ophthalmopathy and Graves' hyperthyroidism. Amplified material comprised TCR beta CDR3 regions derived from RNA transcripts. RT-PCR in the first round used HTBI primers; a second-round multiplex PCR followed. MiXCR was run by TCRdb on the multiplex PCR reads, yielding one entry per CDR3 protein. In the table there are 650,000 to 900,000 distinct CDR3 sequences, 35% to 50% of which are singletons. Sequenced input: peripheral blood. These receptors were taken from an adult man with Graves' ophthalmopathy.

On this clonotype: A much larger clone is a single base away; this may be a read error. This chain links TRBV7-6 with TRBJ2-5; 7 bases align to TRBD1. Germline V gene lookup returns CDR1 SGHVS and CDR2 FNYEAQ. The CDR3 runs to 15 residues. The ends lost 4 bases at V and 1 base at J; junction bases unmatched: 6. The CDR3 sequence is CASSWGRQGQETQYF. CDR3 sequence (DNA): TGTGCCAGCAGCTGGGGAAGACAGGGCCAAGAGACCCAGTACTTC.

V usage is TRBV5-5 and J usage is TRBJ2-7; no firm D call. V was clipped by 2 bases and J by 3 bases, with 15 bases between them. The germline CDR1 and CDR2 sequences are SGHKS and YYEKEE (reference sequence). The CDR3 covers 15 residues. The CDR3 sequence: CASSFGPSSDYEQYF. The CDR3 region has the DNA TGTGCCAGCAGCTTCGGGCCAAGCTCGGACTACGAGCAGTACTTC.

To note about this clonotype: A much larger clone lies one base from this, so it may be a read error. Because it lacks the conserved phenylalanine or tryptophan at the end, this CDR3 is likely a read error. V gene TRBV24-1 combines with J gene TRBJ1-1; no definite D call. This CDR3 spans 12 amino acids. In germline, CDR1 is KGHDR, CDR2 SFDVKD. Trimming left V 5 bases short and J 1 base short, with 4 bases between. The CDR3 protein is CATSGGNTEAFL. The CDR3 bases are TGTGCCACCAGTGGCGGGAACACTGAAGCTTTCCTT.

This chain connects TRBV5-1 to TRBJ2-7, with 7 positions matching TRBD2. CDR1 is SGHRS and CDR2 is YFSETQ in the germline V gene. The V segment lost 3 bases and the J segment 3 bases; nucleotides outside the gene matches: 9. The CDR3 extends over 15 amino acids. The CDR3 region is CASSSLIGRDYEQYF. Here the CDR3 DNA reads TGCGCCAGCAGCTCCCTTATAGGGAGGGACTACGAGCAGTACTTC.

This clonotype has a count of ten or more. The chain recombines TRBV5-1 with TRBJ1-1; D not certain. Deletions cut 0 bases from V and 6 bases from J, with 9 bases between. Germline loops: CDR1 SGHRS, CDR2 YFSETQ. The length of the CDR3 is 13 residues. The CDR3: CASSLDRGSEAFF. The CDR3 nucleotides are TGCGCCAGCAGCTTGGATCGGGGATCTGAAGCTTTCTTT.

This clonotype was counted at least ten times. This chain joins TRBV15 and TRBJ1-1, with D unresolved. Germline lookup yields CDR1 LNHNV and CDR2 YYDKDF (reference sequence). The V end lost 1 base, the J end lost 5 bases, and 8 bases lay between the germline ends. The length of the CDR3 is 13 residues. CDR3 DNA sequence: TGTGCCACCAGCAGAGTTCGGAGGACTGAAGCTTTCTTT. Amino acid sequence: CATSRVRRTEAFF.

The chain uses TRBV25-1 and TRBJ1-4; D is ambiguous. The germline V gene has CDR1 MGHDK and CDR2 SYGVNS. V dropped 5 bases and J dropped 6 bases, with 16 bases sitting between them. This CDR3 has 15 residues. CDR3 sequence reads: CASSLFGVSDEKLFF. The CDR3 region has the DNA TGTGCCAGCAGTTTATTCGGAGTTAGTGATGAAAAACTGTTTTTT. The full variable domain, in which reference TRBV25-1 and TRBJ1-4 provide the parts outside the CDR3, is EADIYQTPRYLVIGTGKKITLECSQTMGHDKMYWYQQDPGMELHLIHYSYGVNSTEKGDLSSESTVSRIRTEHFPLTLESARPSHTSQYLCASSLFGVSDEKLFFGSGTQLSVL.

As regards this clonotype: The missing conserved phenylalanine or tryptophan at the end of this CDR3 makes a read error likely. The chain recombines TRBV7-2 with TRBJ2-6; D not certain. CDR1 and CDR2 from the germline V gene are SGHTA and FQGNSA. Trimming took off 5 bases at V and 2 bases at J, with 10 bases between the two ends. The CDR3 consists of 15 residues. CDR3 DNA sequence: TGTGCCAGCAGCCAACTCCAAACTGGGGCCAACGTCCTGACTCCA. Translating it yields CASSQLQTGANVLTP.

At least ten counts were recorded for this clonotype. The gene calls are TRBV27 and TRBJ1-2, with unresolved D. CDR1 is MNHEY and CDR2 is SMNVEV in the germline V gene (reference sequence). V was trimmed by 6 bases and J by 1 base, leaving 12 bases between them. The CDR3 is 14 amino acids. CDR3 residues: CASRSLGFNYGYTF. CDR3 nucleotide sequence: TGTGCCAGCAGGTCATTGGGGTTTAACTATGGCTACACCTTC.

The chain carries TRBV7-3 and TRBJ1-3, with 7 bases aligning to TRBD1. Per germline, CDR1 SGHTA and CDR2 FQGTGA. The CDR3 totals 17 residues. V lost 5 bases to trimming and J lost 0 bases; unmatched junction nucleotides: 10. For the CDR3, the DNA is TGTGCCAGCAGCCAAGCGTGGGCAGGGGGCTCTGGAAACACCATATATTTT. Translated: CASSQAWAGGSGNTIYF.

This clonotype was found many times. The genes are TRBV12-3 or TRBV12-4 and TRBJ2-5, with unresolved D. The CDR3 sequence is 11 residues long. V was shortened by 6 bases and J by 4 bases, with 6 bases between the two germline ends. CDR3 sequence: CASSLTETQYF. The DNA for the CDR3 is TGTGCCAGCAGCTTAACAGAGACCCAGTACTTC.

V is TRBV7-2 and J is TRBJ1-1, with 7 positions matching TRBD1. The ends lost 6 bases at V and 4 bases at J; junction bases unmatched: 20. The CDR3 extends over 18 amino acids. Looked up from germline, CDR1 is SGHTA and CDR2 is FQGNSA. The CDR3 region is CASSFRHRQGSLGTEAFF. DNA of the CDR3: TGTGCCAGCAGTTTTCGGCACCGACAGGGTAGTTTAGGCACTGAAGCTTTCTTT.

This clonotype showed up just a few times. CDR3 sequence reads: CSVDAAGGSYEQYF. The CDR3 DNA sequence: TGCAGCGTTGATGCTGCGGGGGGTTCCTACGAGCAGTACTTC. The rearrangement joins TRBV29-1 to TRBJ2-7; 8 nucleotides align to TRBD2. Germline assignment: CDR1 SQVTM and CDR2 ANQGSEA. The CDR3 covers 14 residues. V trimming: 3 bases; J trimming: 1 base; junction bases outside the gene matches: 5.

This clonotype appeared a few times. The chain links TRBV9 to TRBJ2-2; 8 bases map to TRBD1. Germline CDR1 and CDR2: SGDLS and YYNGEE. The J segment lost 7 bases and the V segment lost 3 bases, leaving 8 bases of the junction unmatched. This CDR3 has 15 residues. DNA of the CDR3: TGTGCCAGCAGCGAGAGGACAGGGACAATCGGGGAGCTGTTTTTT. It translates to CASSERTGTIGELFF.

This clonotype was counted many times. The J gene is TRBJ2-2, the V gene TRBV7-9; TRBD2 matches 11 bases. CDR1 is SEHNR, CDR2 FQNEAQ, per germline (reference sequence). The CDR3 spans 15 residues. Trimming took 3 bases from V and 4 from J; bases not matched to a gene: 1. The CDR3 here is CASSLLAGGTGELFF. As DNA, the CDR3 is TGTGCCAGCAGCTTGCTAGCGGGAGGCACCGGGGAGCTGTTTTTT.

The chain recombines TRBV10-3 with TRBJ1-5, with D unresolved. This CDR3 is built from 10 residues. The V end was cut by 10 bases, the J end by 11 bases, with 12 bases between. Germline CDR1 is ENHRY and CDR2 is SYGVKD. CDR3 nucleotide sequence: TGTGCCAGCGGGAGTCGGACCCAGCATTTT. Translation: CASGSRTQHF.

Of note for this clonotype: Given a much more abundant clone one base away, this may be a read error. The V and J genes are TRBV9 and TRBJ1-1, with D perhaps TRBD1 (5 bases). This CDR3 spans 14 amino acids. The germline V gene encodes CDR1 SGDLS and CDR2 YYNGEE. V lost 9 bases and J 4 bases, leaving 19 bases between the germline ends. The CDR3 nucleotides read TGTGCCAACACCGAGGGTGGGACCATCACTGAAGCTTTCTTT. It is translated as CANTEGGTITEAFF.

DNA of the CDR3: TGCAGCCCGGACGGCATGAACACTGAAGCTTTCTTT. Protein sequence: CSPDGMNTEAFF. The chain recombines TRBV29-1 with TRBJ1-1; D is uncertain. CDR3 length: 12 residues. Germline V gene sequence: CDR1 SQVTM, CDR2 ANQGSEA. The germline V and J ends were trimmed by 8 bases and 0 bases, with 10 bases remaining between them. Variable domain in full (rest from reference TRBV29-1 and TRBJ1-1): SAVISQKPSRDICQRGTSLTIQCQVDSQVTMMFWYRQQPGQSLTLIATANQGSEATYESGFVIDKFPISRPNLTFSTLTVSNMSPEDSSIYLCSPDGMNTEAFFGQGTRLTVV.

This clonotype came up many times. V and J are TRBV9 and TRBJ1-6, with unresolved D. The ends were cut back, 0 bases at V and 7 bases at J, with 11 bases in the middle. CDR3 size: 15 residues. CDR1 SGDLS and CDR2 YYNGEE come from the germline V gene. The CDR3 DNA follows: TGTGCCAGCAGCGTAGCTGAGGACGGAAATTCACCCCTCCACTTT. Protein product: CASSVAEDGNSPLHF. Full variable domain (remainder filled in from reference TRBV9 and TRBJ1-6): DSGVTQTPKHLITATGQRVTLRCSPRSGDLSVYWYQQSLDQGLQFLIQYYNGEERAKGNILERFSAQQFPDLHSELNLSSLELGDSALYFCASSVAEDGNSPLHFGNGTRLTVT.

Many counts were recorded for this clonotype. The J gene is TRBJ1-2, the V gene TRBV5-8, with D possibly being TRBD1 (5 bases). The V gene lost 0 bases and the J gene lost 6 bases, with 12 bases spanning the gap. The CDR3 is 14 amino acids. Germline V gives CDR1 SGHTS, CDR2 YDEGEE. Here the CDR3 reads CASSLVGESDGYTF. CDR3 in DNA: TGTGCCAGCAGCTTGGTGGGGGAATCGGATGGCTACACCTTC. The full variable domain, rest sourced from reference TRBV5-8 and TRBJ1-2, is EAGVTQSPTHLIKTRGQQATLRCSPISGHTSVYWYQQALGLGLQFLLWYDEGEERNRGNFPPRFSGRQFPNYSSELNVNALELEDSALYLCASSLVGESDGYTFGSGTRLTVV.

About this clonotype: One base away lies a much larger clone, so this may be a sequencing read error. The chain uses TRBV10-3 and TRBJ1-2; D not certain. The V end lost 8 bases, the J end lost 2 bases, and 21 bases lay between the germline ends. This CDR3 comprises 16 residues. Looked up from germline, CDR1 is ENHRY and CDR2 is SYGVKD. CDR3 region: CAIGVLKGDRNYGYTF. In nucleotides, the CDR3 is TGTGCCATCGGTGTTTTAAAGGGAGATCGAAACTATGGCTACACCTTC.

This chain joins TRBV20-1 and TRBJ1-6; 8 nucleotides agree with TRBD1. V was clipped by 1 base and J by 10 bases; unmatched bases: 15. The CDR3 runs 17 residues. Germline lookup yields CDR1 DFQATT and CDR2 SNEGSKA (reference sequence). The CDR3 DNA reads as TGCAGTGCTAGAGTCCCGCTCGGACAGGGTGTACAATCACCCCTCCACTTT. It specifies CSARVPLGQGVQSPLHF.

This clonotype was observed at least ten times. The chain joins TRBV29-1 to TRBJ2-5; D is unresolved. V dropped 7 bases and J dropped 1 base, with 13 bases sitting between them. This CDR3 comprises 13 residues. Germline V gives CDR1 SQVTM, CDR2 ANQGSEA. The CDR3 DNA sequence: TGCAGCGCCTACATCAACGGCCAAGAGACCCAGTACTTC. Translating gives CSAYINGQETQYF.

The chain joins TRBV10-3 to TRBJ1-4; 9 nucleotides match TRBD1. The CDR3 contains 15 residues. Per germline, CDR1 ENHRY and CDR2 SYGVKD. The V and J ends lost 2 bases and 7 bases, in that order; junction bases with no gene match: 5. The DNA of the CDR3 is TGTGCCATCAGTGAGATGACAGGGGGAGGTGAAAAACTGTTTTTT. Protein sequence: CAISEMTGGGEKLFF.

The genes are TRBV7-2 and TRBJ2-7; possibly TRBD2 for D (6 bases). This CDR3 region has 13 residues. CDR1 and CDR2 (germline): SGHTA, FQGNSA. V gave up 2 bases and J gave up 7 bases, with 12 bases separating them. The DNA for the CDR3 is TGTGCCAGCAGCTTATCGACTAGTCGAGAGCAGTACTTC. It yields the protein CASSLSTSREQYF. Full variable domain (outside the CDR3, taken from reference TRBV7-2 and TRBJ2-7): GAGVSQSPSNKVTEKGKDVELRCDPISGHTALYWYRQSLGQGLEFLIYFQGNSAPDKSGLPSDRFSAERTGGSVSTLTIQRTQQEDSAVYLCASSLSTSREQYFGPGTRLTVT.

DNA of the CDR3: TGTGCCAGCTCCGGAGGGGACACCGATAGGACCCAGCATTTT. The encoded protein is CASSGGDTDRTQHF. V and J are TRBV11-2 and TRBJ1-5; D might be TRBD1 (6 bases). Trimming took 8 bases from V and 11 from J, leaving 22 bases between them. CDR3 size: 14 residues. Germline CDR1 is SGHAT and CDR2 is FQNNGV.

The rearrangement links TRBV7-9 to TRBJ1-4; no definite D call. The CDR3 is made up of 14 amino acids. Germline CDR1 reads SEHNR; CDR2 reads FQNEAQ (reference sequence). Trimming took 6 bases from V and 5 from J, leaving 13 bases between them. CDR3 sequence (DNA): TGTGCCAGCAGACGAAGCCCCCCGAATGAAAAACTGTTTTTT. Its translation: CASRRSPPNEKLFF. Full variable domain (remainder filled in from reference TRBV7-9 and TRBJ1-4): DTGVSQNPRHKITKRGQNVTFRCDPISEHNRLYWYRQTLGQGPEFLTYFQNEAQLEKSRLLSDRFSAERPKGSFSTLEIQRTEQGDSAMYLCASRRSPPNEKLFFGSGTQLSVL.

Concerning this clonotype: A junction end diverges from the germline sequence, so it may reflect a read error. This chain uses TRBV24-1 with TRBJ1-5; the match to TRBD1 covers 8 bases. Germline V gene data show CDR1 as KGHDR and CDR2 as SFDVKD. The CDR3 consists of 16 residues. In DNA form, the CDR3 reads TGTGCCAGCAGTGGGTGGATGACAGGGGTCGGACAGCCCCAGCATTTT. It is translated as CASSGWMTGVGQPQHF.

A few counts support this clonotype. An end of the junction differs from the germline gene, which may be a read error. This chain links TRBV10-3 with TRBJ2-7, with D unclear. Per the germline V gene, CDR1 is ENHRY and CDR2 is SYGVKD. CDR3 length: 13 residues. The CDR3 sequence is CASSSPRSYEQYF. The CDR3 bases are TGTGCCAGCAGTTCCCCCCGAAGCTACGAGCAGTACTTC.